This is a list of T cell receptor beta chains from one sample in a study of T cell responses to AZD1222 COVID-19 vaccine. Clones were sequenced by immunoSEQ multiplex PCR, and TCRdb holds only the in-frame ones, with some missing. The table has 140,000 to 150,000 clones, about nine tenths seen once. The sequencing used peripheral blood, collected on day 0 of MenACWY control vaccination. These receptors all come from an adult in good health. The CDR3 runs from the conserved cysteine through the conserved F or W. D genes are given only for firm matches. A clone size is listed for some rows: how often the clone was seen (once, few, many), or a class if it is expanded.

NA	TRBV6-1	TRBJ1-3	NA	TGTGCCAGCAGTGAAGCTAGGAACTCTGGAAACACCATATATTTT	CASSEARNSGNTIYF
NA	TRBV13	TRBJ1-1	NA	TGTGCCAGCAGCTCCCATACTATTAACACTGAAGCTTTCTTT	CASSSHTINTEAFF
NA	TRBV3-1/TRBV3-2	TRBJ1-1	NA	TGTGCCAGCAGCCAACGTGGGGGAGACACTGAAGCTTTCTTT	CASSQRGGDTEAFF
NA	TRBV18	TRBJ2-3	TRBD1	TGTGCTGTGACAGGGGCTAGCACAGATACGCAGTATTTT	CAVTGASTDTQYF
NA	TRBV24-1	TRBJ1-6	TRBD1	TGTGCCATCAGGATCCGGACAGGCTCTCTTAATTCACCCCTCCACTTT	CAIRIRTGSLNSPLHF
NA	TRBV6-6	TRBJ2-7	NA	TGTGCCAGCAGTAGGACAGCCTCCTACGAGCAGTACTTC	CASSRTASYEQYF
NA	TRBV5-1	TRBJ2-1	TRBD1	TGCGCCAGCAGCGGGACAGGGAATTACAATGAGCAGTTCTTC	CASSGTGNYNEQFF
NA	TRBV9	TRBJ2-2	TRBD2	TGTGCCAGCAGCCCCCACGGGGCTAGCGGAGCGAACACCGGGGAGCTGTTTTTT	CASSPHGASGANTGELFF
NA	TRBV4-1	TRBJ1-5	NA	TGCGCCAGCAGCCAAGTCGGACAGCTCAATCAGCCCCAGCATTTT	CASSQVGQLNQPQHF
NA	TRBV5-6	TRBJ1-2	TRBD1	TGTGCCAGCAGCTCCAGTGGGGACAGGGCTGGCTACACCTTC	CASSSSGDRAGYTF
NA	TRBV27	TRBJ2-7	NA	TGTGCCAGCAGTTTATCTCTCTGGGGTCCCTACGAGCAGTACTTC	CASSLSLWGPYEQYF
NA	TRBV7-9	TRBJ2-1	TRBD1	TGTGTCACGCCGGGACAGGCCACGGGCGAGCAGTTCTTC	CVTPGQATGEQFF
NA	TRBV6-6	TRBJ1-2	NA	TGTGCCAGCAGACCTGGACAGAGCTATGGCTACACCTTC	CASRPGQSYGYTF
once	TRBV4-1	TRBJ1-2	NA	TGCGCCAGCAGCCGATCTGCTTCGTTTATCGGTGAGATAGGCTACACCTTC	CASSRSASFIGEIGYTF
NA	TRBV5-1	TRBJ1-2	NA	TGCGCCAGCAGCACCGACGGATACTATGGCTACACCTTC	CASSTDGYYGYTF
NA	TRBV19	TRBJ2-7	NA	TGTGCCAGTAGTGCCGGGTATCCCAACGAGCAGTACTTC	CASSAGYPNEQYF
NA	TRBV5-6	TRBJ2-1	NA	TGTGCCAGCAGCGAAGTATTCAATGAGCAGTTCTTC	CASSEVFNEQFF
few	TRBV2	TRBJ2-7	TRBD2	TGTGCCAGCAGTGAGGGACTAGCGGGTCTCACCGCATTC	CASSEGLAGLTAF
NA	TRBV18	TRBJ2-7	TRBD1	TGTGCCAGCTCACCGGGGACAGGGGAGCAAGAGCAGTACTTC	CASSPGTGEQEQYF
NA	TRBV3-1/TRBV3-2	TRBJ2-5	NA	TGTGCCAGCGCCTGGGAAGAGACCCAGTACTTC	CASAWEETQYF
NA	TRBV9	TRBJ1-1	NA	TGTGCCAGCAGTAACGGGAACACTGAAGCTTTCTTT	CASSNGNTEAFF
NA	TRBV5-6	TRBJ1-6	NA	TGTGCCAGCACCACGGGGAATAATTCACCCCTCCACTTT	CASTTGNNSPLHF
NA	TRBV19	TRBJ2-1	TRBD2	TGTGCCAGTAGTAGCGGGGGGGCCAATGAGCAGTTCTTC	CASSSGGANEQFF
NA	TRBV2	TRBJ1-1	NA	TGTGCCAGCAGTGATAACTCGCCCACTGAAGCTTTCTTT	CASSDNSPTEAFF
NA	TRBV11-2	TRBJ1-1	TRBD1	TGTGCCAGCAGCCCACGACAGGGCATGAACACTGAAGCTTTCTTT	CASSPRQGMNTEAFF
NA	TRBV21-1	TRBJ1-4	NA	TGTGCCAGCAGCCTGGGGGCTAATGAAAAACTGTTTTTT	CASSLGANEKLFF
NA	TRBV12-3/TRBV12-4	TRBJ1-5	NA	TGTGCCAGCAGTTTAAATAGCAATCAGCCCCAGCATTTT	CASSLNSNQPQHF
NA	TRBV11-2	TRBJ2-7	NA	TGTGCCAGCAGCCCCGGAAAGGGGAGCGCCTACGAGCAGTACTTC	CASSPGKGSAYEQYF
NA	TRBV6-4	TRBJ1-1	TRBD1	TGTGCCAGCAGATCCGGGACAGGGGACTATCGAGCTTTCTTT	CASRSGTGDYRAFF
NA	TRBV15	TRBJ2-5	NA	TGTGCCACCAGCAGCCACCAGGGTCTGGGAGAGACCCAGTACTTC	CATSSHQGLGETQYF
NA	TRBV9	TRBJ2-4	TRBD1	TGTGCCAGCAGCGTAGGTGCAGGGGGAAAAAACATTCAGTACTTC	CASSVGAGGKNIQYF
NA	TRBV2	TRBJ1-1	NA	TGTGCCAGGAATAGACTTTTAAACACTGAAGCTTTCTTT	CARNRLLNTEAFF
NA	TRBV4-2	TRBJ1-2	NA	TGTGCCAGCAGCCAAGATCGACAGAGCTATGGCTACACCTTC	CASSQDRQSYGYTF
NA	TRBV25-1	TRBJ1-5	NA	TGTGCCAGCAGTGAATCGAAAGACATACTAAGCAATCAGCCCCAGCATTTT	CASSESKDILSNQPQHF
NA	TRBV5-1	TRBJ1-2	NA	TGCGCCAGCAGCCCGGACACGAACTATGGCTACACCTTC	CASSPDTNYGYTF
NA	TRBV10-3	TRBJ2-1	NA	TGTGCCATCAGTGTCGAGGGCCGGCATGAGCAGTTCTTC	CAISVEGRHEQFF
NA	TRBV19	TRBJ2-1	NA	TGTGCCAGTAGCACCAGGGGATTAGAGCAGTTCTTC	CASSTRGLEQFF
NA	TRBV6-5	TRBJ1-2	NA	TGTGCCAGCAGTAGTGGAGGGATGGATGGCTACACCTTC	CASSSGGMDGYTF
NA	TRBV28	TRBJ2-7	NA	TGTGCCAGCACCACTGTAACCTACGAGCAGTACTTC	CASTTVTYEQYF
NA	TRBV7-9	TRBJ2-2	TRBD2	TGTGCCAGCAGCGCACTAGCGCTCGCGAACACCGGGGAGCTGTTTTTT	CASSALALANTGELFF